Below, 9 T cell receptor beta chains from the same sample are listed, as sequenced in a study of Graves' ophthalmopathy and Graves' hyperthyroidism. Scientists amplified the TCR beta CDR3 regions from RNA transcripts. First-round RT-PCR used HTBI primers; second-round multiplex PCR followed. TCRdb called the multiplex PCR reads again in MiXCR, with one record for every CDR3 protein. The sample has over a million distinct CDR3 sequences, about 36% seen once. Sequenced material: peripheral blood or thyroid tissue (not recorded which). Source of these receptors: an adult man with Graves' hyperthyroidism.

This clonotype has more than one count but fewer than ten. Possible read error: a much larger clone is one base away. The chain links TRBV9 to TRBJ1-2; D is perhaps TRBD1 (6 bases). Per germline, CDR1 SGDLS and CDR2 YYNGEE. The CDR3 is made up of 14 amino acids. The CDR3: CASYGQMLPYGHTF. In DNA, the CDR3 is TGTGCCAGCTATGGACAGATGCTTCCCTATGGCCACACCTTC.

This sequence joins TRBV9 and TRBJ1-5; 10 nucleotides align to TRBD1. This CDR3 is 17 amino acids long. V was clipped by 5 bases and J by 3 bases; unmatched bases: 11. Germline lookup yields CDR1 SGDLS and CDR2 YYNGEE. The DNA of the CDR3 is TGTGCCAGCAGTGAGAGGGGGACAGGGGAAATCAATCAGCCCCAGCATTTT. It translates to CASSERGTGEINQPQHF.

The rearrangement links TRBV5-8 to TRBJ2-5; unclear D gene. This CDR3 has 14 residues. Germline V gene sequence: CDR1 SGHTS, CDR2 YDEGEE. V lost 7 bases, J lost 4 bases, and 17 bases lay in between. The DNA of the CDR3 is TGTGCCAGCCACGATAGGGCAGTAGGAGAGACCCAGTACTTC. It yields the protein CASHDRAVGETQYF.

Notes on this clonotype: Because it lacks the conserved phenylalanine or tryptophan at the end, this CDR3 is likely a read error. This rearrangement joins TRBV19 to TRBJ1-5; D is uncertain. This CDR3 is built from 12 residues. Trimming left V 3 bases short and J 5 bases short, with 5 bases between. Germline values: CDR1 LNHDA, CDR2 SQIVND (reference sequence). The CDR3 sequence: CASSILHQPQHL. In nucleotides, the CDR3 is TGTGCCAGTAGTATTCTACATCAGCCCCAGCATCTT.

The chain employs TRBV11-2 and TRBJ2-5, with D uncertain. V was cut by 5 bases and J by 4 bases, with 17 bases left in between. CDR1 is SGHAT and CDR2 is FQNNGV in the germline V gene. The CDR3 spans 15 residues. CDR3 region: CASSQETQPRETQYF. For the CDR3, the DNA is TGTGCCAGCAGCCAAGAAACACAGCCACGAGAGACCCAGTACTTC.

The chain combines TRBV3-1 with TRBJ1-2, with no clear D. Germline assignment: CDR1 LGHDT and CDR2 YNNKEL (reference sequence). The CDR3 sequence is 14 residues long. Trimming cost V 0 bases and J 4 bases, with 9 bases left between them. CDR3 sequence reads: CASSQDLESYGYTF. The CDR3 bases are TGTGCCAGCAGCCAAGATCTGGAAAGCTATGGCTACACCTTC.

This clonotype was counted a few times. This chain uses TRBV29-1 with TRBJ2-7, with D maybe TRBD1 (6 bases). V was trimmed by 2 bases and J by 5 bases, leaving 13 bases between them. The CDR3 spans 13 residues. Germline V gene lookup returns CDR1 SQVTM and CDR2 ANQGSEA. The CDR3 loop is CSVESARGHEQYF. In nucleotides, the CDR3 is TGCAGCGTTGAATCTGCCAGGGGACACGAGCAGTACTTC.

This clonotype was found many times. The V and J genes are TRBV2 and TRBJ1-5, with D hard to call. Germline CDR1 is SNHLY and CDR2 is FYNNEI. The V and J ends lost 8 bases and 2 bases respectively, with 7 bases between them. This CDR3 has 12 residues. CDR3 coding DNA: TGTGCCAGCGGGTGGGGCAATCAGCCCCAGCATTTT. It codes for CASGWGNQPQHF.

In this sample, this clonotype turned up many times. The chain recombines TRBV7-9 with TRBJ1-1; D not certain. This CDR3 is built from 14 residues. CDR1 is SEHNR and CDR2 is FQNEAQ in the germline V gene (reference sequence). Between the trimmed V and J ends, which lost 1 base and 5 bases, there was a span of 11 bases. CDR3 region: CASSLGQLGTEAFF. CDR3 bases: TGTGCCAGCAGCTTAGGGCAGTTGGGGACTGAAGCTTTCTTT.